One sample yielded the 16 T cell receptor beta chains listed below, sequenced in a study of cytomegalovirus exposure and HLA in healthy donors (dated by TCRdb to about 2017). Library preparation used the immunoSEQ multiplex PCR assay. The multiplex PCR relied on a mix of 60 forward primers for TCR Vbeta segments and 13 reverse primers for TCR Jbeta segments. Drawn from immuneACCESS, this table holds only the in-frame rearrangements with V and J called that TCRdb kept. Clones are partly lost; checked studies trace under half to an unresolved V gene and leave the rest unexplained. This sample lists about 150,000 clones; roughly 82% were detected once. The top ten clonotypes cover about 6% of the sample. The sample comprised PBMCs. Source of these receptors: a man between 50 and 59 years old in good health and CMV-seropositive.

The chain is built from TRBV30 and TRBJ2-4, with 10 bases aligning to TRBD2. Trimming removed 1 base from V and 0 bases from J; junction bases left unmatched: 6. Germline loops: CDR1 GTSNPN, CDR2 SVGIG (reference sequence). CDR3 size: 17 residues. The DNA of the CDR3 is TGTGCCTGGAGTGGGGCTAGCGGGGGCCAAGCCAAAAACATTCAGTACTTC. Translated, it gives CAWSGASGGQAKNIQYF.

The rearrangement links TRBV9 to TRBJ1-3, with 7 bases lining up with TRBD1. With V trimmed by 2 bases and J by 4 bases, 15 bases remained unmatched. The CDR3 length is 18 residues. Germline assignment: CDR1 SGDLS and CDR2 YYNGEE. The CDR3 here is CASSVEQGLEYLGNTIYF. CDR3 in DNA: TGTGCCAGCAGCGTGGAACAGGGGCTAGAATATCTCGGAAACACCATATATTTT.

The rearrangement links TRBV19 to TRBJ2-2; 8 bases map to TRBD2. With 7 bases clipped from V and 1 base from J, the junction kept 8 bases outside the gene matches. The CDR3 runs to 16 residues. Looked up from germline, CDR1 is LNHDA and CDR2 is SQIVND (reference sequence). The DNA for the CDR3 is TGTGCCAGTACTCTCGGGAGGGGCAAGAACACCGGGGAGCTGTTTTTT. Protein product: CASTLGRGKNTGELFF.

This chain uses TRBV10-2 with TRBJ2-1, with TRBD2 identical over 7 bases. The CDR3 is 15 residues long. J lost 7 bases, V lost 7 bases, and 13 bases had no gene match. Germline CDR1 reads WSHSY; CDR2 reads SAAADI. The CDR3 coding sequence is TGCGCCAGCATAGGGGAGGGCGGGAGCATAAATGAGCAGTTCTTC. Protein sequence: CASIGEGGSINEQFF.

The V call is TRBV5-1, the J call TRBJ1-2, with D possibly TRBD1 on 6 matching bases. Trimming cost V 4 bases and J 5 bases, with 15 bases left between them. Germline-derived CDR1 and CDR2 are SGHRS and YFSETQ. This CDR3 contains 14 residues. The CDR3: CASSRAGDNYGYTF. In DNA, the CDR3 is TGCGCCAGCAGCCGGGCAGGGGATAATTATGGCTACACCTTC.

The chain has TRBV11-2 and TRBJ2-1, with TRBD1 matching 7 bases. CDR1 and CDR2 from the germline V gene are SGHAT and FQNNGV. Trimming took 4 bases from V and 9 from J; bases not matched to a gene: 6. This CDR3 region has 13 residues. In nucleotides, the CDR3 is TGTGCCAGCAGCTCTGACAGGGCGGCTGAGCAGTTCTTC. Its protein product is CASSSDRAAEQFF.

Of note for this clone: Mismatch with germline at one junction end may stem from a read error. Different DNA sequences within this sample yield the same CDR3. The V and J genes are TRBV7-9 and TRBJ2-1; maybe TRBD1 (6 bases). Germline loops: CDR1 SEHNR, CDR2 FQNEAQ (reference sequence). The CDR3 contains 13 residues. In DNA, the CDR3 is TGCGCCAGCAGCTTGACAGGAAACAATGAGCAGTTCTTC. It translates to CASSLTGNNEQFF.

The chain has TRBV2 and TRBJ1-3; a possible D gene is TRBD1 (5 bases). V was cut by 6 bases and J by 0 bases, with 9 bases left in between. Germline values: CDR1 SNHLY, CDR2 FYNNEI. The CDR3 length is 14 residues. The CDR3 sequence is CASSRDYSGNTIYF. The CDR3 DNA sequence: TGTGCCAGCAGCCGGGACTACTCTGGAAACACCATATATTTT.

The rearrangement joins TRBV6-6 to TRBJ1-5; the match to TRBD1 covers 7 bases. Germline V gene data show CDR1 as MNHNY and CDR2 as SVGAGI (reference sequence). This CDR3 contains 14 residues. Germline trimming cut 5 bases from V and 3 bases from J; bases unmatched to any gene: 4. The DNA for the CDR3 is TGTGCCAGCAGTAAGGGACAGCCCAATCAGCCCCAGCATTTT. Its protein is CASSKGQPNQPQHF.

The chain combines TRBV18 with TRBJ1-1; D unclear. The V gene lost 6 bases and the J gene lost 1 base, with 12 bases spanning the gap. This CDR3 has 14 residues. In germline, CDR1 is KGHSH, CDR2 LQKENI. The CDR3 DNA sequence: TGTGCCAGCTCCCTGGAGTCCTCGAACACTGAAGCTTTCTTT. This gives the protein CASSLESSNTEAFF. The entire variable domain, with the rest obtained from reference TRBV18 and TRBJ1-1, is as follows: NAGVMQNPRHLVRRRGQEARLRCSPMKGHSHVYWYRQLPEEGLKFMVYLQKENIIDESGMPKERFSAEFPKEGPSILRIQQVVRGDSAAYFCASSLESSNTEAFFGQGTRLTVV.

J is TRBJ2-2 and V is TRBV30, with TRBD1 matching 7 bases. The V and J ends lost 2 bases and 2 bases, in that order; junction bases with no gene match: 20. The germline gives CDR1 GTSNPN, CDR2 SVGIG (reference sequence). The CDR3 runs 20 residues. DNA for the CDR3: TGTGCCTGGAGTCAGGGACCGGGACAGCTGCCCCTAGCTAACACCGGGGAGCTGTTTTTT. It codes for CAWSQGPGQLPLANTGELFF.

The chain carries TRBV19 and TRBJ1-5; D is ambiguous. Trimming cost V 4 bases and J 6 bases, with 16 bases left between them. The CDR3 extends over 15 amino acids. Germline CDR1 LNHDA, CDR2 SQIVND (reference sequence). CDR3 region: CASSTPVQIRQPQHF. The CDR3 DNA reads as TGTGCCAGTAGTACCCCCGTCCAGATCCGTCAGCCCCAGCATTTT.

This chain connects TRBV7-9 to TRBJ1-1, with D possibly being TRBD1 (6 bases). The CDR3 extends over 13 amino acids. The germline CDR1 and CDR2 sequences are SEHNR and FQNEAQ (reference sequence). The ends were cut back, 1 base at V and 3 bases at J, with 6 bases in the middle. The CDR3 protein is CASSLDRDTEAFF. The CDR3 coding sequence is TGTGCCAGCAGCTTAGACAGGGACACTGAAGCTTTCTTT.

CDR3 residues: CASSEQRGNTGELFF. The CDR3 nucleotides read TGTGCCAGCAGTGAACAGAGAGGTAACACCGGGGAGCTGTTTTTT. The chain employs TRBV2 and TRBJ2-2, with D unresolved. Trimming took 2 bases from V and 2 from J, leaving 9 bases between them. This CDR3 contains 15 residues. Germline CDR1 reads SNHLY; CDR2 reads FYNNEI.

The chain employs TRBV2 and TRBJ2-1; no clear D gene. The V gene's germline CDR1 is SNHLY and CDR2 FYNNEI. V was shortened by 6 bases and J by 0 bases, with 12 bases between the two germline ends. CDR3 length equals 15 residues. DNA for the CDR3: TGTGCCAGCAGCATCGCGGAAAGCTCCTACAATGAGCAGTTCTTC. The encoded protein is CASSIAESSYNEQFF.

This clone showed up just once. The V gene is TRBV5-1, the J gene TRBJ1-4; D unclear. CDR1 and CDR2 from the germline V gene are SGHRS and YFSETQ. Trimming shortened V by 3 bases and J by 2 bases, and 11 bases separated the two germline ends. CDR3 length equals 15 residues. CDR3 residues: CASSSLGSTNEKLFF. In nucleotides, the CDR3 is TGCGCCAGCAGCTCATTAGGGAGCACTAATGAAAAACTGTTTTTT. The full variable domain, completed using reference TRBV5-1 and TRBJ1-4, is KAGVTQTPRYLIKTRGQQVTLSCSPISGHRSVSWYQQTPGQGLQFLFEYFSETQRNKGNFPGRFSGRQFSNSRSEMNVSTLELGDSALYLCASSSLGSTNEKLFFGSGTQLSVL.